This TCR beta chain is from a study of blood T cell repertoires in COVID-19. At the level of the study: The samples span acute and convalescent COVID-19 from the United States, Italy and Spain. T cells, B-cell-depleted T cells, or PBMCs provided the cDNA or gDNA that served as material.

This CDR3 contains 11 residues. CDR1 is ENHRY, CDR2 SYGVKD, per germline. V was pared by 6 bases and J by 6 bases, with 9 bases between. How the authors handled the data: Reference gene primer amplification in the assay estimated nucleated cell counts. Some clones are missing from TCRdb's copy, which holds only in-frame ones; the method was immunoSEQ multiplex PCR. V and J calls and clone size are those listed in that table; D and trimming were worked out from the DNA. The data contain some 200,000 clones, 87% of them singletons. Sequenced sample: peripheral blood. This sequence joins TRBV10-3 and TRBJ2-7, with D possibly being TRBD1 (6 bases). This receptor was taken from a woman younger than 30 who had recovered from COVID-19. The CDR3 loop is CAIRQGSEQYF. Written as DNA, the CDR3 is TGTGCCATCAGACAGGGTAGCGAGCAGTACTTC.